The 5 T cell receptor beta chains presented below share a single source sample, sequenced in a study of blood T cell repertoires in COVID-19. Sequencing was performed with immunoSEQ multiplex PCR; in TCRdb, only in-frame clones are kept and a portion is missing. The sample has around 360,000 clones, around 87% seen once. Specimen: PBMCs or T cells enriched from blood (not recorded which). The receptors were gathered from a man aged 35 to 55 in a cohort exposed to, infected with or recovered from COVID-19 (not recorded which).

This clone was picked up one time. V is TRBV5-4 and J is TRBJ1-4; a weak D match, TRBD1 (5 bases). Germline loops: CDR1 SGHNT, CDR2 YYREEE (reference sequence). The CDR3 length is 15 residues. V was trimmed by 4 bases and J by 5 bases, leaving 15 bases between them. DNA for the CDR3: TGTGCCAGCAGCCCTTCCGGGGGAGGGAATGAAAAACTGTTTTTT. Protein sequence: CASSPSGGGNEKLFF.

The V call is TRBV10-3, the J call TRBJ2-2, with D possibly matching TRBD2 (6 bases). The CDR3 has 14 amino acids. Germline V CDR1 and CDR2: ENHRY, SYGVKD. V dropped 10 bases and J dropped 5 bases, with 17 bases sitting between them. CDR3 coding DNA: TGTGCCACCTCTCCCGGGAGAACAACCGGGGAGCTGTTTTTT. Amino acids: CATSPGRTTGELFF.

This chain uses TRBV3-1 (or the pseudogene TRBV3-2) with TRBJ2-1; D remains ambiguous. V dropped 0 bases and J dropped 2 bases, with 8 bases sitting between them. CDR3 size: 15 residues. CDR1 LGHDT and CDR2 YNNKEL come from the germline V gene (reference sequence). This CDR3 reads CASSQDPDTYNEQFF. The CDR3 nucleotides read TGTGCCAGCAGCCAAGATCCAGACACCTACAATGAGCAGTTCTTC.

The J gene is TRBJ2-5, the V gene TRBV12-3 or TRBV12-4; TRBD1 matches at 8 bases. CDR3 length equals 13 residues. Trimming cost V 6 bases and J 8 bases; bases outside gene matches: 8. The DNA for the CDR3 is TGTGCCAGCAGACCTGCGGGACAGGTAACCCAGTACTTC. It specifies CASRPAGQVTQYF.

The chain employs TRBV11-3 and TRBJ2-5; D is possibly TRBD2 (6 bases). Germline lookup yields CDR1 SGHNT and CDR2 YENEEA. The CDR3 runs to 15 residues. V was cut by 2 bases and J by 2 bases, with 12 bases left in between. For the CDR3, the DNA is TGTGCCAGCAGCTTAATGGCAGGAGGGCAAGAGACCCAGTACTTC. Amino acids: CASSLMAGGQETQYF.